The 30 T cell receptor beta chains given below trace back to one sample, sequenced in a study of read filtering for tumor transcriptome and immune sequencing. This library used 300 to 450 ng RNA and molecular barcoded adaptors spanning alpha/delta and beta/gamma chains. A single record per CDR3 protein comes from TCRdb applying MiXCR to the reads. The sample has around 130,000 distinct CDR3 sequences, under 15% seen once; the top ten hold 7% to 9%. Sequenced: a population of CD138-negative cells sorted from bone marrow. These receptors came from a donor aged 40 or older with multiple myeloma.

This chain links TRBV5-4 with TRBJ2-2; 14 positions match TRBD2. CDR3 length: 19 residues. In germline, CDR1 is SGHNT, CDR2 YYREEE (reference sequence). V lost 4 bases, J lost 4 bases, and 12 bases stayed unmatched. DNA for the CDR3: TGTGCCAGCAGCCCCCCCGGACTAGCGGGAGGCCCTGGCACCGGGGAGCTGTTTTTT. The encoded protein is CASSPPGLAGGPGTGELFF.

The DNA for the CDR3 is TGTGCCAGTAGTATTAAGCAGGACCCAATCTTCAATGAGCAGTTCTTC. It is translated as CASSIKQDPIFNEQFF. The chain joins TRBV19 to TRBJ2-1; D ambiguous. Looked up from germline, CDR1 is LNHDA and CDR2 is SQIVND (reference sequence). The CDR3 has 16 amino acids. V dropped 3 bases and J dropped 6 bases, with 18 bases sitting between them.

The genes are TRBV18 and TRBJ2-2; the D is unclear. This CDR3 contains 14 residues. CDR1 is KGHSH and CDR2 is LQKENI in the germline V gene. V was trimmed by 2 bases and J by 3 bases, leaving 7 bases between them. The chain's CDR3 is CASSPRLDTGELFF. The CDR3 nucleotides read TGTGCCAGCTCACCAAGGCTAGACACCGGGGAGCTGTTTTTT.

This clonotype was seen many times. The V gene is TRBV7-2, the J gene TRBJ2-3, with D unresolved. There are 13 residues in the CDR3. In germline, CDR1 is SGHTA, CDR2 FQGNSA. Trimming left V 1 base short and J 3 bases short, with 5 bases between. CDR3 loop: CASSLVVTDTQYF. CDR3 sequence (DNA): TGTGCCAGCAGCTTAGTTGTGACAGATACGCAGTATTTT.

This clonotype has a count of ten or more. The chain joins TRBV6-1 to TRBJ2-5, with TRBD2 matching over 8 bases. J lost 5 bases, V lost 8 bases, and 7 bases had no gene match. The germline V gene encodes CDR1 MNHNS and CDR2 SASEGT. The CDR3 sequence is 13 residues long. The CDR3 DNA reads TGTGCCAGCGGGAAGCGGGAGAGGGAGACCCAGTACTTC. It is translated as CASGKRERETQYF.

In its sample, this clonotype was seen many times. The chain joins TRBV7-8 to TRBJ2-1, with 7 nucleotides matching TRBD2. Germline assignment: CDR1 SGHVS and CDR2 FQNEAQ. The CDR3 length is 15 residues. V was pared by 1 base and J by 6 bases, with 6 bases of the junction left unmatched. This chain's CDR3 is CASSLGVGGGNEQFF. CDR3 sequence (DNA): TGTGCCAGCAGCTTAGGGGTCGGCGGGGGCAATGAGCAGTTCTTC.

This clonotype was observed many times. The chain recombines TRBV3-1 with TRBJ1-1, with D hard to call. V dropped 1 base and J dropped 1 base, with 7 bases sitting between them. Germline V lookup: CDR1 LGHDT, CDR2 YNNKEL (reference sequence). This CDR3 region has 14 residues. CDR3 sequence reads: CASSQVIGNTEAFF. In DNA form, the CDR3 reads TGTGCCAGCAGCCAAGTAATAGGGAACACTGAAGCTTTCTTT.

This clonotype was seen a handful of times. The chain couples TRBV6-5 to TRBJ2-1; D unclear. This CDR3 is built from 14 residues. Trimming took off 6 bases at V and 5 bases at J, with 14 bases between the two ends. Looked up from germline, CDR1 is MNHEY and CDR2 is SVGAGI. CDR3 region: CASSQYQVDNEQFF. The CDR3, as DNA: TGTGCCAGCAGCCAGTATCAGGTGGACAATGAGCAGTTCTTC.

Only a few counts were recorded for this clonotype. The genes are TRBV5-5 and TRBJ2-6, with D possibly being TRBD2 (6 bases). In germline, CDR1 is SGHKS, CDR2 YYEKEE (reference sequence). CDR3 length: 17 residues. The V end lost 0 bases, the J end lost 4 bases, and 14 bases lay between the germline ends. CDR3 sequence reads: CASSLAPGVTGANVLTF. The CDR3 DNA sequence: TGTGCCAGCAGCTTGGCCCCGGGGGTGACAGGGGCCAACGTCCTGACTTTC.

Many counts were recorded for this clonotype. The CDR3 region has the DNA TGTGCCACCAGCAGAGAAGGACTAGCGGGAGCTCGGTGGTACGAGCAGTACTTC. It yields the protein CATSREGLAGARWYEQYF. The V gene is TRBV15, the J gene TRBJ2-7, with 13 positions matching TRBD2. The CDR3 has 18 residues. Trimming took 0 bases from V and 4 from J; bases not matched to a gene: 9. Germline V gene data show CDR1 as LNHNV and CDR2 as YYDKDF (reference sequence).

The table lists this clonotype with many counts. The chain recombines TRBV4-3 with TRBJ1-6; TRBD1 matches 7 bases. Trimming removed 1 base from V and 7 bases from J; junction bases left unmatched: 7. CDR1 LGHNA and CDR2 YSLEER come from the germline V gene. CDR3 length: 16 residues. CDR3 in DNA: TGCGCCAGCAGCCAAGGGTACAGGGGAGGCAATTCACCCCTCCACTTT. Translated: CASSQGYRGGNSPLHF.

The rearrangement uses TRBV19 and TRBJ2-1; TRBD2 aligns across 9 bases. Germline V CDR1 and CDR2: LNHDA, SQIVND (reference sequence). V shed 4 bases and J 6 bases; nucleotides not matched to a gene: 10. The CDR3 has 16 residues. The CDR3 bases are TGTGCCAGTAGTACGATAGCGGGAGTCTCTGGCAATGAGCAGTTCTTC. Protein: CASSTIAGVSGNEQFF.

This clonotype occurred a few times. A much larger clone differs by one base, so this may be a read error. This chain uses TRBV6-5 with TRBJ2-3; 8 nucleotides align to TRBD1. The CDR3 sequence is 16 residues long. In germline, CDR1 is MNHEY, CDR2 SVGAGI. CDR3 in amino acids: CASSRPGQGGRDMQYF. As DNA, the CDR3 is TGTGCCAGCAGCCGCCCTGGACAGGGTGGACGGGATATGCAGTATTTT.

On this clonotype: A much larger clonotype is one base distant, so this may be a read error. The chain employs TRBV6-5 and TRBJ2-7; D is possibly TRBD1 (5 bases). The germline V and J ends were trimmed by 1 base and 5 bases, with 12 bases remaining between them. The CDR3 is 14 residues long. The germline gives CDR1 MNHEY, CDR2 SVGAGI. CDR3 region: CASSYLQGSHEQYF. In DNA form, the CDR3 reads TGTGCCAGCAGTTACTTGCAGGGTTCCCACGAGCAGTACTTC.

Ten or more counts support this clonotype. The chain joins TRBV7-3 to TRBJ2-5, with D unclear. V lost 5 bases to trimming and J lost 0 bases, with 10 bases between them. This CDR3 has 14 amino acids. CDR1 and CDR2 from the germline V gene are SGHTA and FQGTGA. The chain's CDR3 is CASSLDGNQETQYF. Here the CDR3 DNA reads TGTGCCAGCAGCCTCGACGGTAACCAAGAGACCCAGTACTTC.

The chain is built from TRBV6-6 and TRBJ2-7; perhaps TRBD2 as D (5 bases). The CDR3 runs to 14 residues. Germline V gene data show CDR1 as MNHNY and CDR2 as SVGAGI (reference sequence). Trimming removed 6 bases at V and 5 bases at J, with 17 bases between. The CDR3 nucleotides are TGTGCCAGCAGGGCTAGCTGGTTCATCGACGAGCAGTACTTC. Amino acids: CASRASWFIDEQYF.

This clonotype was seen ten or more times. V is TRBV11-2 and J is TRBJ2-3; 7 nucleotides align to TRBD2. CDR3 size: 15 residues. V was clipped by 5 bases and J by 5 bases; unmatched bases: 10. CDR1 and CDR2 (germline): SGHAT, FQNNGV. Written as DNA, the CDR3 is TGTGCCAGCAGCCGCCTCGCGGGAGTGGGAGATACGCAGTATTTT. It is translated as CASSRLAGVGDTQYF.

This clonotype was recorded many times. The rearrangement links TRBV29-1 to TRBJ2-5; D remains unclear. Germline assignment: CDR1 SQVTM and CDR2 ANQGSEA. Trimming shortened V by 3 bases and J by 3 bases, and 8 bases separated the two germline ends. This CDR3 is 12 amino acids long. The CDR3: CSVEAGEETQYF. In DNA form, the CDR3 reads TGCAGCGTTGAGGCTGGGGAAGAGACCCAGTACTTC. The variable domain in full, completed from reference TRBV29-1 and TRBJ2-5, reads SAVISQKPSRDICQRGTSLTIQCQVDSQVTMMFWYRQQPGQSLTLIATANQGSEATYESGFVIDKFPISRPNLTFSTLTVSNMSPEDSSIYLCSVEAGEETQYFGPGTRLLVL.

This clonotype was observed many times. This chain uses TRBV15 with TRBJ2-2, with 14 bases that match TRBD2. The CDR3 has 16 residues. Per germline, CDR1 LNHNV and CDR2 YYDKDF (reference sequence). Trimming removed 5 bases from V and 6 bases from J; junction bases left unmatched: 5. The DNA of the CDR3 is TGTGCCACCAGCCGGACTAGCGGGAGGATGGCCGGGGAGCTGTTTTTT. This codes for CATSRTSGRMAGELFF.

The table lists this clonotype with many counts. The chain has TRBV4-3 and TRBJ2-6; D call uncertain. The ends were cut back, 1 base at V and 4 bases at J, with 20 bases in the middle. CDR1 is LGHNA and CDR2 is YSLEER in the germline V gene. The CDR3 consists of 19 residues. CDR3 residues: CASSQGSRPHRSGANVLTF. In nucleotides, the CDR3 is TGCGCCAGCAGCCAAGGTTCTCGGCCCCACCGGTCCGGGGCCAACGTCCTGACTTTC.

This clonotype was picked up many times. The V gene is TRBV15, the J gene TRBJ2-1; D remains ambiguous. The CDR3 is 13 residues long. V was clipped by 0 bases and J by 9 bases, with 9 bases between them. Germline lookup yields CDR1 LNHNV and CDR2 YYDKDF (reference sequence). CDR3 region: CATSRDRPFEQFF. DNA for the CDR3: TGTGCCACCAGCAGAGATCGGCCATTTGAGCAGTTCTTC.

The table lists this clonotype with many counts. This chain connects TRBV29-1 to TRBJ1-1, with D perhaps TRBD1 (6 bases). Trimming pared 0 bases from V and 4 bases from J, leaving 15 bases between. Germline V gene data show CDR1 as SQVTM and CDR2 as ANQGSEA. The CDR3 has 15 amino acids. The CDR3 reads CSVEEGGRVGTEAFF. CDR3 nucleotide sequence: TGCAGCGTTGAAGAAGGGGGTCGCGTGGGCACTGAAGCTTTCTTT.

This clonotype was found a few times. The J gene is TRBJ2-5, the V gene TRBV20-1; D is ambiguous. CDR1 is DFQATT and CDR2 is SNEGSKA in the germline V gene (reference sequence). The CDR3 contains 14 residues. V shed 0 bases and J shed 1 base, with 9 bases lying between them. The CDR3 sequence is CSARDLRLQETQYF. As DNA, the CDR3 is TGCAGTGCTAGAGATCTGCGACTCCAAGAGACCCAGTACTTC.

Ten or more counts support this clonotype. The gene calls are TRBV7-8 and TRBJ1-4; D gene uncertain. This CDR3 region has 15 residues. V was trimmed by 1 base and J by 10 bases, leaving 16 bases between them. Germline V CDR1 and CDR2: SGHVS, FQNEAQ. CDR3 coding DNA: TGTGCCAGCAGCTTAGATCTCCGCCATTGGGGAAAACTGTTTTTT. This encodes CASSLDLRHWGKLFF.

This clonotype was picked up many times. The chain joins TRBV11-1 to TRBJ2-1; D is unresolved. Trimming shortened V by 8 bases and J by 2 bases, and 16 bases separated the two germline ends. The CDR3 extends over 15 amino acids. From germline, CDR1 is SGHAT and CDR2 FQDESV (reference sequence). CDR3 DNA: TGTGCCAGCGGAGACGCAGGCCATCCCTACAATGAGCAGTTCTTC. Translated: CASGDAGHPYNEQFF. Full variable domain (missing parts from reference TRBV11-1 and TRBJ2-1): EAEVAQSPRYKITEKSQAVAFWCDPISGHATLYWYRQILGQGPELLVQFQDESVVDDSQLPKDRFSAERLKGVDSTLKIQPAELGDSAMYLCASGDAGHPYNEQFFGPGTRLTVL.

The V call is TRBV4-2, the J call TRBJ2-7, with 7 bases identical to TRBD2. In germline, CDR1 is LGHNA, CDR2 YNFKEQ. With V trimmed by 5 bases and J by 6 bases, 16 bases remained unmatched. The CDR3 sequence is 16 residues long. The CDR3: CASSLWSGEVAPEQYF. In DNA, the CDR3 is TGTGCCAGCAGCTTATGGAGCGGGGAGGTGGCCCCCGAGCAGTACTTC.

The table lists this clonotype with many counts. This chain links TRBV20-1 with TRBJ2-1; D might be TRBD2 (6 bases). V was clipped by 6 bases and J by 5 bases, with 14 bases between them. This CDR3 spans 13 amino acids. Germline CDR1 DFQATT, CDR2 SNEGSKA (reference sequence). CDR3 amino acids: CSAHTGTHNEQFF. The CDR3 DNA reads TGCAGTGCGCACACCGGGACTCACAATGAGCAGTTCTTC.

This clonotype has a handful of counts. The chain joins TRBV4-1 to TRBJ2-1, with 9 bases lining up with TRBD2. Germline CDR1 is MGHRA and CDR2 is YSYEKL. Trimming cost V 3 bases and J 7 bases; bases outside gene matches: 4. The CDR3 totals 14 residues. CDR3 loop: CASSHGLAKNEQFF. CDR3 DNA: TGCGCCAGCAGCCACGGACTAGCGAAAAATGAGCAGTTCTTC.

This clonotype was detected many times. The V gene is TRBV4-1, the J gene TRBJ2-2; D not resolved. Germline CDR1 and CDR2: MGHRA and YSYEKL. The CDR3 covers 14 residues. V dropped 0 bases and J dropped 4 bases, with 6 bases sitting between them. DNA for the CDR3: TGCGCCAGCAGCCAAGATCGAATCACCGGGGAGCTGTTTTTT. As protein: CASSQDRITGELFF.

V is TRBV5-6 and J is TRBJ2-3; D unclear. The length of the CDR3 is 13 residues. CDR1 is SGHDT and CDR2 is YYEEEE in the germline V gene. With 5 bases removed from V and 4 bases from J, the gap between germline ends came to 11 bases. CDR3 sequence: CASSSSASDTQYF. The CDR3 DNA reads TGTGCCAGCAGTTCATCAGCGTCAGATACGCAGTATTTT.